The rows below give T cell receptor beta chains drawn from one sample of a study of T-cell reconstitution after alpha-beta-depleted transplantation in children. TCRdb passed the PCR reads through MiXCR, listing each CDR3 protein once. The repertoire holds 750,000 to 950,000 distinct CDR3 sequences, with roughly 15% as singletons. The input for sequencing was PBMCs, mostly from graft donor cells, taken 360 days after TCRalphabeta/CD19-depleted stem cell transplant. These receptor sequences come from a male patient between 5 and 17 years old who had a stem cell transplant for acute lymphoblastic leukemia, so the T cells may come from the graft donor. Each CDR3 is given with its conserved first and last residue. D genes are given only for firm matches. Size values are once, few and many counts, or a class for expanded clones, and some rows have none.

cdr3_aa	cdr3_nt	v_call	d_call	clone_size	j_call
CASSLARGEQYF	TGTGCCAGCAGTTTAGCGCGGGGCGAGCAGTACTTC	TRBV12-3/TRBV12-4	-	many	TRBJ2-7
CSARDLVQGVIYEQYF	TGCAGTGCTAGAGATCTGGTACAGGGGGTAATCTACGAGCAGTACTTC	TRBV20-1	TRBD1	-	TRBJ2-7
CASSLVVTNTEAFF	TGTGCCAGCAGCTTAGTCGTCACGAACACTGAAGCTTTCTTT	TRBV7-9	-	-	TRBJ1-1
CASSSGGVGTGELFF	TGTGCCAGCAGTTCCGGAGGTGTGGGCACCGGGGAGCTGTTTTTT	TRBV27	-	-	TRBJ2-2
CASSQVGPTSSGELFF	TGTGCCAGCAGCCAAGTAGGGCCAACCTCATCTGGGGAGCTGTTTTTT	TRBV3-1	-	-	TRBJ2-2
CSVVGQLQETQYF	TGCAGCGTTGTTGGACAACTCCAAGAGACCCAGTACTTC	TRBV29-1	-	-	TRBJ2-5
CSVGGASGRYNEQFF	TGCAGCGTTGGGGGGGCTAGCGGGAGATACAATGAGCAGTTCTTC	TRBV29-1	TRBD2	-	TRBJ2-1
CSVEKNSYEQYF	TGCAGCGTTGAAAAAAACAGTTACGAGCAGTACTTC	TRBV29-1	-	-	TRBJ2-7
CSVEGISRGSSYEQYF	TGCAGCGTTGAAGGCATTAGCAGGGGGTCCTCCTACGAGCAGTACTTC	TRBV29-1	TRBD1	-	TRBJ2-7
CASSYSGSPDETQYF	TGTGCCAGCAGTTATAGCGGGAGTCCTGACGAGACCCAGTACTTC	TRBV12-3/TRBV12-4	TRBD2	-	TRBJ2-5
CASSVEGSVADTQYF	TGTGCCAGCAGCGTAGAAGGCTCCGTGGCAGATACGCAGTATTTT	TRBV9	-	-	TRBJ2-3
CASSLGANIYEQYF	TGTGCCAGCAGCTTAGGGGCGAACATTTACGAGCAGTACTTC	TRBV7-9	-	few	TRBJ2-7
CASSYSQSGNTIYF	TGTGCCAGCAGTTACTCCCAGTCTGGAAACACCATATATTTT	TRBV6-5	-	-	TRBJ1-3
CATSDRDRGINEQFF	TGTGCCACCAGTGATCGGGACAGGGGGATCAATGAGCAGTTCTTC	TRBV24-1	TRBD1	many	TRBJ2-1
CASSLAREGVADTQYF	TGCGCCAGCAGCTTGGCCCGGGAGGGCGTGGCAGATACGCAGTATTTT	TRBV5-1	TRBD2	-	TRBJ2-3
CASSPFGGESPLHF	TGTGCCAGCAGTCCGTTCGGGGGGGAATCACCCCTCCACTTT	TRBV27	-	few	TRBJ1-6
CASRTGTNEPYEQYF	TGCGCCAGCAGGACAGGGACTAACGAACCCTACGAGCAGTACTTC	TRBV5-1	-	-	TRBJ2-7
CASSPQPESTGELFF	TGTGCCAGCAGCCCTCAACCGGAAAGCACCGGGGAGCTGTTTTTT	TRBV6-1	-	-	TRBJ2-2
CASRPLASRLGEQFF	TGTGCCAGTAGGCCACTAGCGAGTCGTCTGGGTGAGCAGTTCTTC	TRBV19	TRBD2	-	TRBJ2-1
CASSAWGAGQSTDTQYF	TGCGCCAGCAGCGCCTGGGGCGCGGGACAGAGCACAGATACGCAGTATTTT	TRBV5-1	-	-	TRBJ2-3
CASRSPNLSYEQYF	TGTGCCAGCAGGTCCCCTAACCTCTCCTACGAGCAGTACTTC	TRBV28	-	-	TRBJ2-7
CASSLGSLASGTYEQYF	TGCGCCAGCAGCTTGGGGTCGTTGGCTAGCGGAACCTACGAGCAGTACTTC	TRBV5-1	TRBD2	-	TRBJ2-7
CASSDQGVTEAFF	TGTGCCAGCAGTGACCAGGGGGTCACTGAAGCTTTCTTT	TRBV2	TRBD1	few	TRBJ1-1
CASSAGTGGVARGYTF	TGTGCCAGCAGTGCCGGGACAGGGGGTGTAGCCCGTGGCTACACCTTC	TRBV27	TRBD1	few	TRBJ1-2
CASSYIPLGYSYTF	TGTGCCAGCAGTTACATTCCCCTCGGTTATTCCTACACCTTC	TRBV6-2/TRBV6-3	-	few	TRBJ1-2
CASSSRQLNTEAFF	TGTGCCAGCAGCTCCCGGCAGCTGAACACTGAAGCTTTCTTT	TRBV13	-	few	TRBJ1-1
CASSLKGGNTYEQYF	TGTGCCAGCAGCTTAAAGGGGGGTAACACCTACGAGCAGTACTTC	TRBV7-3	-	-	TRBJ2-7
CAGTAGDYNEQFF	TGTGCCGGGACTGCGGGAGACTACAATGAGCAGTTCTTC	TRBV24-1	TRBD2	many	TRBJ2-1
CASSLGSGQETQYF	TGTGCCAGCAGCTTAGGGTCAGGCCAAGAGACCCAGTACTTC	TRBV7-7	-	many	TRBJ2-5
CASSFTGLLTGELFF	TGTGCCAGCAGTTTTACAGGACTCCTCACCGGGGAGCTGTTTTTT	TRBV12-3/TRBV12-4	-	few	TRBJ2-2
CASPGGTSGGTYNEQFF	TGTGCCAGCCCCGGGGGTACGAGCGGTGGGACCTACAATGAGCAGTTCTTC	TRBV6-5	-	few	TRBJ2-1
CATSRGAADTEAFF	TGTGCCACCAGCAGAGGGGCAGCGGACACTGAAGCTTTCTTT	TRBV15	-	many	TRBJ1-1
CASSESKTGVYEQYF	TGCGCCAGCAGTGAGTCGAAAACAGGGGTCTACGAGCAGTACTTC	TRBV10-2	TRBD1	few	TRBJ2-7
CASSSPDSGSLVFNEQFF	TGTGCCAGCAGCTCACCGGACTCAGGCAGTTTGGTCTTCAATGAGCAGTTCTTC	TRBV13	-	-	TRBJ2-1
CSVEAAGPYEQYF	TGCAGCGTTGAAGCGGCGGGCCCCTACGAGCAGTACTTC	TRBV29-1	-	-	TRBJ2-7
CSAPTGGAPRPQHF	TGCAGTGCCCCTACCGGGGGGGCCCCTCGGCCCCAGCATTTT	TRBV20-1	-	few	TRBJ1-5
CATSAGQTEKLFF	TGTGCCACCAGTGCAGGACAGACCGAAAAACTGTTTTTT	TRBV24-1	-	few	TRBJ1-4
CASSPGWDVTQPQHF	TGTGCCAGCAGCCCCGGATGGGATGTAACTCAGCCCCAGCATTTT	TRBV12-3/TRBV12-4	-	many	TRBJ1-5
CERREQYF	TGTGAAAGAAGGGAGCAGTACTTC	TRBV11-1	-	many	TRBJ2-7
CSASPNSNQPQHF	TGCAGTGCTAGCCCTAATAGCAATCAGCCCCAGCATTTT	TRBV20-1	-	few	TRBJ1-5
CASRWSLASYNEQFF	TGTGCCAGCAGATGGAGCTTGGCGTCCTACAATGAGCAGTTCTTC	TRBV6-1	-	-	TRBJ2-1
CASSQYFPRWVDYGYTF	TGTGCCAGCAGCCAATACTTCCCTCGGTGGGTAGACTATGGCTACACCTTC	TRBV4-2	-	-	TRBJ1-2
CASRKPGLAVPDEQFF	TGCGCCAGCAGGAAACCGGGACTAGCGGTCCCCGATGAGCAGTTCTTC	TRBV4-1	TRBD2	-	TRBJ2-1
CASSFSFTDTQYF	TGTGCCAGCAGCTTCAGCTTCACAGATACGCAGTATTTT	TRBV7-2	-	-	TRBJ2-3
CASSPRQNYNEQFF	TGTGCCAGCAGTCCCCGACAGAACTACAATGAGCAGTTCTTC	TRBV28	-	many	TRBJ2-1
CASRTTIAGGYEQYF	TGTGCCAGCAGGACAACTATAGCGGGGGGCTACGAGCAGTACTTC	TRBV7-2	TRBD2	many	TRBJ2-7
CASSHRDLGELFF	TGTGCCAGCAGCCACAGGGATTTGGGGGAGCTGTTTTTT	TRBV5-5	-	many	TRBJ2-2
CASSQDPFRTGGSYNEQFF	TGTGCCAGCAGCCAAGACCCCTTCCGGACAGGGGGCTCCTACAATGAGCAGTTCTTC	TRBV14	TRBD1	-	TRBJ2-1
CAISESSVRQETQYF	TGTGCCATCAGTGAGTCTAGCGTAAGACAAGAGACCCAGTACTTC	TRBV10-3	-	many	TRBJ2-5
CASTEDRGYGYTF	TGTGCCAGCACCGAGGACAGGGGCTATGGCTACACCTTC	TRBV2	TRBD1	many	TRBJ1-2
CASDPRYEQYF	TGTGCCAGCGACCCCCGGTACGAGCAGTACTTC	TRBV7-3	-	-	TRBJ2-7
CSAGQSYEQYF	TGCAGCGCTGGACAGTCCTACGAGCAGTACTTC	TRBV29-1	-	many	TRBJ2-7
CASSPAGTANSPLHF	TGTGCCAGCAGTCCGGCCGGGACAGCTAATTCACCCCTCCACTTT	TRBV28	TRBD1	few	TRBJ1-6
CASSLAPLGGYTEAFF	TGTGCCAGCAGCTTAGCCCCGTTGGGGGGATACACTGAAGCTTTCTTT	TRBV7-2	-	few	TRBJ1-1
CASSYSGSGADTQYF	TGTGCCAGCAGTTATAGCGGGAGTGGCGCAGATACGCAGTATTTT	TRBV27	TRBD2	-	TRBJ2-3
CASSQAQGLGNEQFF	TGCGCCAGCAGCCAAGCGCAGGGTTTGGGCAATGAGCAGTTCTTC	TRBV4-1	-	few	TRBJ2-1
CASSLREGRHTSSSYNEQFF	TGTGCCAGCAGCTTGAGGGAGGGCCGGCACACCTCAAGCTCCTACAATGAGCAGTTCTTC	TRBV11-2	TRBD2	-	TRBJ2-1
CASSLGQRDRGSYEQYF	TGTGCCAGCAGCTTGGGACAAAGAGACAGGGGGTCCTACGAGCAGTACTTC	TRBV11-1	TRBD1	-	TRBJ2-7